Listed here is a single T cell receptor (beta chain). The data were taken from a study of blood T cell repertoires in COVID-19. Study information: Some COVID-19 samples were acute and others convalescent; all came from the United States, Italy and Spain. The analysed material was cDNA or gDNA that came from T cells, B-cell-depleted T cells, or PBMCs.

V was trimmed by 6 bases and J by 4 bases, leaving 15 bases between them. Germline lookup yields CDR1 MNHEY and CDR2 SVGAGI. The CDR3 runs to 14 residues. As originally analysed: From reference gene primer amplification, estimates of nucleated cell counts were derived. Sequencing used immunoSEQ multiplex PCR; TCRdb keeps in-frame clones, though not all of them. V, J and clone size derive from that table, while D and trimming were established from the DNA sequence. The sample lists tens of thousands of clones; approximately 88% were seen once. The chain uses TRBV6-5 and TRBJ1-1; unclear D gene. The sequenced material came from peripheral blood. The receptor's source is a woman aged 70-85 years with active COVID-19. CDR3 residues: CASRSLGAATEAFF. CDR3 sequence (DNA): TGTGCCAGCAGGTCTTTAGGAGCGGCCACTGAAGCTTTCTTT.